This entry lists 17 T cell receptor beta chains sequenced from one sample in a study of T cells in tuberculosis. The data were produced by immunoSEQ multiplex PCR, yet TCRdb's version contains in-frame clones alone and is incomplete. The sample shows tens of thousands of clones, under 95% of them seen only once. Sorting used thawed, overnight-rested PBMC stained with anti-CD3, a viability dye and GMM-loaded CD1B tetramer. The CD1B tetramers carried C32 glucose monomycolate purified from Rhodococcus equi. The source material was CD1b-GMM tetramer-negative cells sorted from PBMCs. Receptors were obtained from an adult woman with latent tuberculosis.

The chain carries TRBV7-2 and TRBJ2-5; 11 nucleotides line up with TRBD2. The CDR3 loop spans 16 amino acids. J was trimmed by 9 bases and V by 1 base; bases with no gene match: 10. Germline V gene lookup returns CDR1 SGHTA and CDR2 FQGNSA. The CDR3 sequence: CASSLGLAGPQRAQYF. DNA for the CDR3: TGTGCCAGCAGCTTAGGACTAGCGGGGCCCCAGAGAGCCCAGTACTTC.

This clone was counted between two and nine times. As DNA, the CDR3 is TGTGCCAGTAGTATTTCGGACTATGGCTACACCTTC. Residues: CASSISDYGYTF. The V and J genes are TRBV19 and TRBJ1-2; no reliable D call. The CDR3 sequence is 12 residues long. In germline, CDR1 is LNHDA, CDR2 SQIVND (reference sequence). V lost 3 bases and J lost 3, with 5 bases in between.

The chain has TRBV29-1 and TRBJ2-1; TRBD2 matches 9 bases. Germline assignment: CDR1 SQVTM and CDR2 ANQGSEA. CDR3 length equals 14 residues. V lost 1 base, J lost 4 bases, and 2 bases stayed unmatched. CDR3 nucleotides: TGCAGCGTTGAAGGTAGCGGGGGTTACAATGAGCAGTTCTTC. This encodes CSVEGSGGYNEQFF.

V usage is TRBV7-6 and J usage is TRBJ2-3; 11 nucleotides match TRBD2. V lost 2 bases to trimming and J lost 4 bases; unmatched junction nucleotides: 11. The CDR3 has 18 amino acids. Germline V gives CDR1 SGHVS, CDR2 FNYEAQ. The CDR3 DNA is TGTGCCAGCAGCTTATCTAGCGGGGGGCCCATTTCATCAGATACGCAGTATTTT. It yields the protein CASSLSSGGPISSDTQYF.

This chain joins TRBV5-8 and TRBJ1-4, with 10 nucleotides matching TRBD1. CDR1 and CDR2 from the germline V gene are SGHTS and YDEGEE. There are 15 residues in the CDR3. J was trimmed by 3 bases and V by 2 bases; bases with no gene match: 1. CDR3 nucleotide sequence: TGTGCCAGCAGCTTTGGACAGGGGGCTAATGAAAAACTGTTTTTT. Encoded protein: CASSFGQGANEKLFF. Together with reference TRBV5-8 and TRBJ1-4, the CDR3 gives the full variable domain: EAGVTQSPTHLIKTRGQQATLRCSPISGHTSVYWYQQALGLGLQFLLWYDEGEERNRGNFPPRFSGRQFPNYSSELNVNALELEDSALYLCASSFGQGANEKLFFGSGTQLSVL.

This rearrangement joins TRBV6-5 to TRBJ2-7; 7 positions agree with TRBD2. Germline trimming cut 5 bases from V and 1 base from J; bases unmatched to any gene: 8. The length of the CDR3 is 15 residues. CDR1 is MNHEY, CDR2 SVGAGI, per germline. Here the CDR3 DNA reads TGTGCCAGCAGTCCCGCGGGAGCCCAATCCTACGAGCAGTACGTC. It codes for CASSPAGAQSYEQYV.

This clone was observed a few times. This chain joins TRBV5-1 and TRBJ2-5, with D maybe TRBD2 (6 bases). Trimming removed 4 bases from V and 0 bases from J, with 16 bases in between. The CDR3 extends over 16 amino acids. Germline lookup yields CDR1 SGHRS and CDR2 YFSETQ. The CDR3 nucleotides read TGCGCCAGCAGCCTGCACGGGACTTCCAACCAAGAGACCCAGTACTTC. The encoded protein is CASSLHGTSNQETQYF.

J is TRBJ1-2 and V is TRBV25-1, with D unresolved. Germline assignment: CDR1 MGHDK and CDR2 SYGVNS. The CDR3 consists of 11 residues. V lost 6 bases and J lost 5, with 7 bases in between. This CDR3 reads CASSAGYGYTF. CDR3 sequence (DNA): TGTGCCAGCAGCGCGGGGTATGGCTACACCTTC.

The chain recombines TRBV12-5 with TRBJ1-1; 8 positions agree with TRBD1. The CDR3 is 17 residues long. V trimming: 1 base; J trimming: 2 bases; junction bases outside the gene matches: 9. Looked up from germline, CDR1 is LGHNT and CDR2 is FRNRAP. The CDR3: CASGLGGQGAGNTEAFF. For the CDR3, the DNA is TGTGCTAGTGGTTTGGGAGGACAGGGTGCGGGCAACACTGAAGCTTTCTTT.

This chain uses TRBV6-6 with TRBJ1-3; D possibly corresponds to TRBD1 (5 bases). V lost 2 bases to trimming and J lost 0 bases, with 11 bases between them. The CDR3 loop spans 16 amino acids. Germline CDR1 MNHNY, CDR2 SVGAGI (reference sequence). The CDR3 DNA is TGTGCCAGCAGTTACAGTTTGGGGGGCTCTGGAAACACCATATATTTT. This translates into CASSYSLGGSGNTIYF.

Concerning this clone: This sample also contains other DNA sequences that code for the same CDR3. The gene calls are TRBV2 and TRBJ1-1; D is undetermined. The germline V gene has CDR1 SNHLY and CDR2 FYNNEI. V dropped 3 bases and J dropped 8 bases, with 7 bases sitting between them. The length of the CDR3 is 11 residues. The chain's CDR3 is CASSEGREAFF. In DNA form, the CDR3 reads TGTGCCAGCAGTGAGGGGAGAGAAGCTTTCTTT.

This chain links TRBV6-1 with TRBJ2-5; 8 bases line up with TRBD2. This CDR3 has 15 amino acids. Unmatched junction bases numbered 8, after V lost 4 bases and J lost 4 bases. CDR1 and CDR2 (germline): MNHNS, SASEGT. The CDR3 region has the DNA TGTGCCAGCAGTGGTATAGCGGGGAGCCGAGAGACCCAGTACTTC. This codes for CASSGIAGSRETQYF.

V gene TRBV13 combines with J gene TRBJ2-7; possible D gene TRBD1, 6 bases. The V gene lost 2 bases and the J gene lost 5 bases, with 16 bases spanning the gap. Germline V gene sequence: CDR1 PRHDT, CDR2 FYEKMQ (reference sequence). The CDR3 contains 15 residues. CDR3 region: CASSLSSRGFDEQYF. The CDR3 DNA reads TGTGCCAGCAGCTTAAGTAGCAGGGGATTCGACGAGCAGTACTTC.

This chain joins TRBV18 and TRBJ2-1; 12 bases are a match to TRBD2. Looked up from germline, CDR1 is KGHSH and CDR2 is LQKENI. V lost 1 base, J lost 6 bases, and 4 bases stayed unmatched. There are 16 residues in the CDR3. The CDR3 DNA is TGTGCCAGCTCACCACGGACTAGCGGGGTTGGCAATGAGCAGTTCTTC. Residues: CASSPRTSGVGNEQFF.

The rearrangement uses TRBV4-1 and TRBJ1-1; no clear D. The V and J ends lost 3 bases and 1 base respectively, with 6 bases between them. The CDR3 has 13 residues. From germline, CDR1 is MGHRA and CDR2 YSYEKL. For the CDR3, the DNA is TGCGCCAGCAGCCATGACACGAACACTGAAGCTTTCTTT. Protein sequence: CASSHDTNTEAFF.

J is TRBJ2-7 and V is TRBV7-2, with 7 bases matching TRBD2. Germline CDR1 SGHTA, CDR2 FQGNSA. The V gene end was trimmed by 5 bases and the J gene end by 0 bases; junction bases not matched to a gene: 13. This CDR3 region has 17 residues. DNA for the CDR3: TGTGCCAGCAGCCTGGGGGGGGTGGGGGGGAGCTCCTACGAGCAGTACGTC. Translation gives CASSLGGVGGSSYEQYV.

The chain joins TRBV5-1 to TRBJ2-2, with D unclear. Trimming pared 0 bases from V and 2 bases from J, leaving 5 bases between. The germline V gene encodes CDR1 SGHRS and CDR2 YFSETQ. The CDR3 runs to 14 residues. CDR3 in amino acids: CASSLDINTGELFF. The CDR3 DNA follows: TGCGCCAGCAGCTTGGATATAAACACCGGGGAGCTGTTTTTT.